This entry is about one T cell receptor (beta chain). Its antigen is not yet known. No much larger clone is present one base from it, and per-base qualities are unavailable. The sample is drawn from a study of Ad26.COV2.S vaccination and SARS-CoV-2 variants (dated by TCRdb to the early 2020s). Regarding the research as a whole: Vaccine-arm donors came from COV1001, a multicentre, randomized, double-blind, placebo-controlled phase I-IIa trial of Ad26.COV2.S in healthy adults. Ad26.COV2.S was given intramuscularly at 5x10^10 or 1x10^11 viral particles, as a single shot or as two shots 56 days apart. TCRbeta repertoire sequencing served as the tool for gauging how specific and how broad the SARS-CoV-2-reactive T cell receptors were following Ad26.COV2.S vaccination. The TCR-sequenced set comprised about 32 samples: about 19 Ad26.COV2.S vaccine recipients, 5 placebo recipients and 8 SARS-CoV-2 convalescent individuals. Participants in the trial were split at random into five groups of five each, receiving low-dose or high-dose Ad26.COV2.S once or twice, or else placebo on both occasions. Blinding of investigators to trial group allocation was maintained during experiments and outcome assessment.

The meaning of the sample's treatment or condition label: about 20 received Ad26.COV2.S at low or high dose, single or two shots; 5 received placebo; per-sample allocation not given. Repertoires of vaccine and placebo recipients were sequenced from samples collected on day 63 after the first injection. Between 29 July and 7 August 2020, Cohort 1b enrolled about two dozen adults aged 18-55 years at one site in Boston, USA. Ad26.COV2.S was a replication-incompetent adenovirus type 26 vector expressing a prefusion-stabilized SARS-CoV-2 spike protein from the original Wuhan strain. On the study overall, not on this receptor specifically: Comparing responses between vaccine doses or regimens was not something the study was powered to do. Non-spike TCR breadth was comparable between vaccine and placebo recipients, consistent with the vaccine containing only spike. Ad26.COV2.S recipients had higher spike-specific TCR breadth than placebo recipients (P = 0.0014). The authors noted that total T cell responses may have been underestimated by the TCR breadth and depth analyses. After vaccination, spike-specific CD8+ and CD4+ T cell responses were reported to show substantial breadth.

TCRbeta CDR3 regions were sequenced with the immunoSEQ Assay. After extraction, genomic DNA underwent amplification by bias-controlled multiplex PCR, followed by high-throughput sequencing. The authors' pipeline ran thus. Collapsing and filtering of sequences were performed to quantify the absolute abundance of each unique TCRbeta CDR3 region. Usable DNA was measured by amplifying reference genes present in all nucleated cells, and TCRbeta template counts were normalized to that usable DNA to estimate T cell fraction. Repertoire TCRs were annotated as SARS-CoV-2-specific by exact matching of V gene, CDR3 amino acid sequence and J gene to a known reactive TCR set. The reference SARS-CoV-2 TCR set was derived from MIRA and filtered for enrichment in COVID-19-positive ImmuneCODE repertoires, a step that removed public or cross-reactive TCRs. Using the MIRA antigens, annotated TCRs were further analysed by specific ORF or by position within an ORF. Breadth was defined as the number of annotated unique rearrangements divided by the total number of unique productive rearrangements, and depth was defined as the summed frequency of the annotated unique rearrangements. Two-sided Wilcoxon rank-sum tests were applied when comparing TCR breadth between groups. TCRdb took over this immuneACCESS table, retaining in-frame rearrangements with V and J assigned. Such tables are incomplete; in checked studies, under half of the missing clones stem from an unresolved V gene, and the remainder is unexplained. The V and J calls and clone size come from that table; D and trimming were worked out from the DNA. The sample includes some 340,000 clones, with 85% to 90% observed a single time. The top ten clones comprise 1.5% to 2.5% of the sample.

From V the trimming removes 5 bases and from J it removes 4 bases, while the gene matches leave 8 bases of the junction unaccounted for. CDR1 and CDR2, looked up from the germline V gene (reference sequence), are PRHDT and FYEKMQ. The CDR3 runs 15 residues from the cysteine to the phenylalanine. Only the CDR3 DNA is retained, 45 bases long and in frame from the first base. The rearranged segments are TRBV13 and TRBJ2-1; TRBD1 fits 7 bases in the junction. The TCR was taken from a person aged 18-60 years who received the Ad26.COV2.S COVID-19 vaccine or a placebo. Sample: peripheral blood, taken in a trial of Ad26.COV2.S vaccine versus placebo. The CDR3 loop reads CASSPGQAQYNEQFF. In nucleotide form, the sequence is TGTGCCAGCAGCCCAGGACAGGCCCAATACAATGAGCAGTTCTTC. Joined to the reference TRBV13 and TRBJ2-1 proteins, this CDR3 gives the full variable domain: AAGVIQSPRHLIKEKRETATLKCYPIPRHDTVYWYQQGPGQDPQFLISFYEKMQSDKGSIPDRFSAQQFSDYHSELNMSSLELGDSALYFCASSPGQAQYNEQFFGPGTRLTVL.